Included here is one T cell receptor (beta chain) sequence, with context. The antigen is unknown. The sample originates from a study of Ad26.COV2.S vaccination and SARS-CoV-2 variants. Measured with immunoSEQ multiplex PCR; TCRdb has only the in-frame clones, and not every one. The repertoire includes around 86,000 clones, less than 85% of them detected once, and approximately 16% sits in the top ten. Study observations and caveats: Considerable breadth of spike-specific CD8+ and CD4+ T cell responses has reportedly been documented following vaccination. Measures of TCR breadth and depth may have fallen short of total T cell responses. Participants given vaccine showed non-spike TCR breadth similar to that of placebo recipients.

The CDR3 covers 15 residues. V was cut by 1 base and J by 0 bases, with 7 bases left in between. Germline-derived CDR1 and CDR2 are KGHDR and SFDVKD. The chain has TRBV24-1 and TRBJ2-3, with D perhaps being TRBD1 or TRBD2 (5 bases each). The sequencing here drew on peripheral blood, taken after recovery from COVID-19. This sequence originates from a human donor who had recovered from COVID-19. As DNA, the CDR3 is TGTGCCACCAGTGATTTTGGGGGTAGCACAGATACGCAGTATTTT. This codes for CATSDFGGSTDTQYF.